This T cell receptor (beta chain) was observed in a study of T-cell memory formation after mild COVID-19. Study at large: Clusters of TCRs were largely donor specific.

From germline, CDR1 is SEHNR and CDR2 FQNEAQ (reference sequence). The V end lost 2 bases, the J end lost 10 bases, and 11 bases lay between the germline ends. This CDR3 contains 12 residues. TCRdb independently ran MiXCR on the 5' RACE reads; one entry per CDR3 protein. There are under 300,000 distinct CDR3 sequences in the sample; about a sixth occur only once, and 3.5% lies in the top ten. This clonotype has just a few counts. Sequencing was done on a sample of PBMCs or a T cell subset sorted from them (not recorded which). V gene TRBV7-9 combines with J gene TRBJ1-1; D not certain. The clonotype was recovered from a man aged 18-30 years who had mild COVID-19 (a few samples of this study predate the infection). Cell type and time point are not known. The CDR3 DNA reads as TGTGCCAGCAGCTTATCGTGGGAGGTAGCTTTCTTT. Residues: CASSLSWEVAFF. Looking up the rest from reference TRBV7-9 and TRBJ1-1 gives the full variable domain: DTGVSQNPRHKITKRGQNVTFRCDPISEHNRLYWYRQTLGQGPEFLTYFQNEAQLEKSRLLSDRFSAERPKGSFSTLEIQRTEQGDSAMYLCASSLSWEVAFFGQGTRLTVV.